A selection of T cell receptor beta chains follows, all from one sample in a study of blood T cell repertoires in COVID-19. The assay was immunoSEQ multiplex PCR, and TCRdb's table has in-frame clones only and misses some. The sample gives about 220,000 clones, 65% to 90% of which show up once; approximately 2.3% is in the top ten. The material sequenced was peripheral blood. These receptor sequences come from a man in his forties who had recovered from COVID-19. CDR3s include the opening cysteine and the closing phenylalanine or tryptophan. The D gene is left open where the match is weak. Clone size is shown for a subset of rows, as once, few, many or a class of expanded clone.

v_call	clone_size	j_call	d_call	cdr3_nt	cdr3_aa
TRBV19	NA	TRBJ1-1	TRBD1	TGTGCCAGTAGTCACCGACAGGGATTAGAAGCTTTCTTT	CASSHRQGLEAFF
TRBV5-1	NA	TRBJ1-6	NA	TGCGCCAGCAGCTTGGAGGGGGGGTCCTATAATTCACCCCTCCACTTT	CASSLEGGSYNSPLHF
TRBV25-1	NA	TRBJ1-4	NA	TGTGCCAGCAGTGATGCCGGGACCCGGGGGGAAAAACTGTTTTTT	CASSDAGTRGEKLFF
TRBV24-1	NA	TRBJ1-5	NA	TGTGCCACCAGTGACGTGGGGGAGGCCCAGCATTTT	CATSDVGEAQHF
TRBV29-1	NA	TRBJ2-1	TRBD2	TGCAGCGCTCCGGGACTACCCACCTACAATGAGCAGTTCTTC	CSAPGLPTYNEQFF
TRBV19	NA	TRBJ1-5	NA	TGTGCCAGTAGTATAGGGTTCCGATTCAGGGCGGGCAATCAGCCCCAGCATTTT	CASSIGFRFRAGNQPQHF
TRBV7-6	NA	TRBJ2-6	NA	TGTGCCAGCAGCTCCCTAAGCTCTGGGGCCAACGTCCTGACTTTC	CASSSLSSGANVLTF
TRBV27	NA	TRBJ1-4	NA	TGTGCCAGCAGTTCCACAGAAATTAATGAAAAACTGTTTTTT	CASSSTEINEKLFF
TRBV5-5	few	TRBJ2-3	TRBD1	TGTGCCAGCAGCTTGTGGGGACAGGGCACAGATACGCAGTATTTT	CASSLWGQGTDTQYF
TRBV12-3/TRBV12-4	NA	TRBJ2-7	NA	TGTGCCAGCAGTTCCGACAGAACCTACGAGCAGTACTTC	CASSSDRTYEQYF
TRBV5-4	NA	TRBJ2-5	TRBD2	TGTGCCAGCAGCACCGCCGGGACTATCGCGGGGGGGGAGACCCAGTACTTC	CASSTAGTIAGGETQYF
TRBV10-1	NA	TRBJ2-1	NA	TGCGCCAGCAGTGAGTTTGTCGATCGCTTGCAGGGTCAGGACAATGAGCAGTTCTTC	CASSEFVDRLQGQDNEQFF
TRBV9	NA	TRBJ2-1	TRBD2	TGTGCCAGCAGCGGGGTCCTAGCGGGTGAGCAGTTCTTC	CASSGVLAGEQFF
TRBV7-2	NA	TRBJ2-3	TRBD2	TGTGCCAGCAGCTTTCTACCTAGCGGGAGGACGCAGTATTTT	CASSFLPSGRTQYF
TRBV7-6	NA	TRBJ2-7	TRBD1	TGTGCCAGCAGCCTAAGGGACAGGGGGGTATCCTACGAGCAGTACTTC	CASSLRDRGVSYEQYF
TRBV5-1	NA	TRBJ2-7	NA	TGCGCCAGCAGCTTTGACAGTTACTACGAGCAGTACTTC	CASSFDSYYEQYF
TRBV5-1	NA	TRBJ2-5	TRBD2	TGCGCCAGCAGCGTGGAACCAGGGAGGGCGGAGACCCAGTACTTC	CASSVEPGRAETQYF
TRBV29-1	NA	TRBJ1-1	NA	TGCAGCGTTGAAGACGGTCGGGGGGCTTTCTTT	CSVEDGRGAFF
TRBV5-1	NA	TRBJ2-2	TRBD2	TGCGCCAGCAGCTCTCCAGCGGGAGCGAACACCGGGGAGCTGTTTTTT	CASSSPAGANTGELFF
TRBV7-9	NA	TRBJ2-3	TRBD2	TGTGCCAGCAGCCCACGGGGACTAGCGGGCGGGGATACGCAGTATTTT	CASSPRGLAGGDTQYF
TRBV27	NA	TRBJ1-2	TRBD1	TGTGCCAGCAGTTTTACAGGGGCAGAGGGCGGCTACACCTTC	CASSFTGAEGGYTF
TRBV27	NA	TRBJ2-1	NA	TGTGCCAGCAGTTTATCGCGATACTACAATGAGCAGTTCTTC	CASSLSRYYNEQFF